This section outlines one T cell receptor beta chain sequence together with its context. This clone's antigen is unknown. No qualities accompany the bases; no much larger clone lies one base away. Whole blood was collected in K2EDTA tubes by collaborating institutions according to the institutions' own protocols. For TCRbeta analysis, collaborators shipped samples in one of three forms: frozen whole blood, isolated PBMCs, or DNA extracted from either of those sample types. The data stem from a study of blood T cell repertoires in COVID-19 (dated by TCRdb to 2018 to 2020). For context, the study as a whole: The collaborator samples originated in the United States, Italy and Spain and spanned the acute and convalescent phases of COVID-19. The material from the prospective study consisted of cDNA or gDNA derived from T cells, B-cell-depleted T cells, or PBMCs. Subjects who had been exposed to COVID-19, were actively infected with it, or had recovered from it provided the deeply sampled blood TCRbeta repertoires that made up the dataset. The repertoires were made available in a free public database intended to serve as a resource for research on the immune response to SARS-CoV-2. The samples were drawn from two sources: the first 160 participants of the ongoing ImmuneRACE study, and over 950 subjects contributed by 6 global collaborators. A de-identified subject ID, COVID-19 status, age in years and sex were almost always included in the sample metadata. HLA class I and class II types, where available, came from metadata supplied by the sample provider rather than from assay-based typing.

The germline V gene sets CDR1 to SGHRS and CDR2 to YFSETQ. From the cysteine up to the phenylalanine, the CDR3 has a length of 17 residues. The read is trimmed to its CDR3 DNA, 51 bases read in frame from base 1. V drops 2 bases and J drops 1 base, leaving 15 bases in between. TCRbeta CDR3 regions were amplified from genomic DNA by means of the immunoSEQ Assay, a bias-controlled multiplex PCR. As for the original processing: The number of nucleated cells in each sample was estimated by amplification of reference gene primers within the assay. To quantify the absolute abundance of each unique TCRbeta CDR3 rearrangement, sequence reads were collapsed and filtered. For each sample, productive Simpson clonality was calculated as the square root of Simpson's diversity index across productive rearrangements. TCRdb obtained this table from immuneACCESS and retained in-frame rearrangements with V and J assigned. These tables miss some clones; where compared with another copy, unresolved V genes account for less than half of the shortfall, and the remainder is unexplained. The V and J calls and clone size come from that table; D and trimming were worked out from the DNA. Recorded for this sample are under 100,000 clones; under 90% of them occurred a single time. 3% to 4% of the sample comes from the top ten.

The paper as a whole reports these results and caveats: The amount of clinical and demographic metadata varied by source and participant and was provided uncurated.

This chain joins TRBV5-1 to TRBJ2-2; the D gene is perhaps TRBD2, from 6 matching bases. The receptor was derived from a woman in her 70s with acute or convalescent COVID-19. The material sequenced was peripheral blood. The CDR3 reads as follows: CASSFAGPAGNTGELFF. The DNA sequence is TGCGCCAGCAGCTTCGCGGGGCCAGCGGGGAACACCGGGGAGCTGTTTTTT. Full variable domain (CDR3 extended with the reference TRBV5-1 and TRBJ2-2 proteins): KAGVTQTPRYLIKTRGQQVTLSCSPISGHRSVSWYQQTPGQGLQFLFEYFSETQRNKGNFPGRFSGRQFSNSRSEMNVSTLELGDSALYLCASSFAGPAGNTGELFFGEGSRLTVL.